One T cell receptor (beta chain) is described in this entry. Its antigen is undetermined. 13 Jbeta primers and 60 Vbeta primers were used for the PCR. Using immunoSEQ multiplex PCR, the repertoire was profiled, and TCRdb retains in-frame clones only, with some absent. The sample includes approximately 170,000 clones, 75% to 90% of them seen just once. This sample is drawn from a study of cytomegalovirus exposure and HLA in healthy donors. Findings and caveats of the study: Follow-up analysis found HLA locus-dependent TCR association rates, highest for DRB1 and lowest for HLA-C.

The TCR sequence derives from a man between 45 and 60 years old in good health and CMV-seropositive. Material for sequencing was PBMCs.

The CDR3 DNA follows: TGTGCCAGCAGCAGCTCCCTTGCAACTAATGAAAAACTGTTTTTT. It translates to CASSSSLATNEKLFF. The chain has TRBV5-4 and TRBJ1-4, with D uncertain. Trimming stripped 4 bases from V and 0 bases from J, with 10 bases between. This CDR3 has 15 residues. Germline CDR1 SGHNT, CDR2 YYREEE (reference sequence).